Following are 2 T cell receptor beta chains from one sample sequenced in a study of tumor and adjacent non-tumor tissue in lung cancer. This sample's RNA came from whole unsorted tissue. The normal lung tissue was taken more than 3 cm from the tumor edge. Three rounds of nested PCR, following a modified ARM-PCR protocol, produced the TCRbeta library. A single record per CDR3 protein comes from TCRdb applying MiXCR to the multiplex PCR reads. The sample holds 45,000 or so distinct CDR3 sequences, roughly three fifths seen once. Sequenced: distant non-tumor lung tissue. These TCRs come from a woman in her thirties or forties with non-small cell lung cancer.

This rearrangement joins TRBV12-3 or TRBV12-4 to TRBJ2-3, with TRBD2 identical over 8 bases. After removal of 6 bases from V and 6 bases from J, the junction contained 20 bases not matched to a gene. The CDR3 is 18 residues long. CDR3 nucleotides: TGTGCCAGCAGCCACTGGGTAACGGGGGGGCGTAGTCCGGATACGCAGTATTTT. Protein product: CASSHWVTGGRSPDTQYF.

This clonotype is a singleton in its sample. The junction shows a germline mismatch at one end, possibly a read error. This sequence joins TRBV7-9 and TRBJ2-5; D is unresolved. Germline V gene data show CDR1 as SEHNR and CDR2 as FQNEAQ (reference sequence). The CDR3 extends over 13 amino acids. The DNA of the CDR3 is TGTGCCAGCAGCTTGAACATGGAGAAGACACAGTACTTC. Residues: CASSLNMEKTQYF.